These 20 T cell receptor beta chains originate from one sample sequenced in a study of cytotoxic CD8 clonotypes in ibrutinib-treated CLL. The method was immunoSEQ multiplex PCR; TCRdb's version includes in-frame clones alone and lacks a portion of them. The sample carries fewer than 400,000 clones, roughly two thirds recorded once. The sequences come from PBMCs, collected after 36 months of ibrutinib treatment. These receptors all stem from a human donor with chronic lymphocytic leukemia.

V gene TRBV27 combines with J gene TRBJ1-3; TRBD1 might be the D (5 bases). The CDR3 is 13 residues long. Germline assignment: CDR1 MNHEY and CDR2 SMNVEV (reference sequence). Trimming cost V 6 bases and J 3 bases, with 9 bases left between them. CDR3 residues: CASRDRSGNTIYF. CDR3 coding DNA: TGTGCCAGCAGAGACAGAAGTGGAAACACCATATATTTT.

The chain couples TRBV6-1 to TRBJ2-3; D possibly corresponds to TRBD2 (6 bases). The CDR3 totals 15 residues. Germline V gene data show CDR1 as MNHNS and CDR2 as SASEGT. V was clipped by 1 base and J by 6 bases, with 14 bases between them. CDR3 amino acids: CASSEVAARADTQYF. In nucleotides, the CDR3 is TGTGCCAGCAGTGAAGTAGCGGCCCGCGCGGATACGCAGTATTTT.

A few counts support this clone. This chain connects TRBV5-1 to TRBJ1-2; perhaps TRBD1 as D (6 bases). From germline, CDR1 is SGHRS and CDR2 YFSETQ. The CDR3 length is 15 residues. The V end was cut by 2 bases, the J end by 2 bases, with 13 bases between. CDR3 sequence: CASSFRGGSNYGYTF. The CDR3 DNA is TGCGCCAGCAGCTTCAGAGGGGGATCGAACTATGGCTACACCTTC.

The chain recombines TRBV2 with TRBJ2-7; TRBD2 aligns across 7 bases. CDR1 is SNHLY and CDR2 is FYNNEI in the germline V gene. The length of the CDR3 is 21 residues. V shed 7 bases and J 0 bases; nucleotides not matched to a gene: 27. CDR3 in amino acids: CASNGGTGGGVILGDSYEQYF. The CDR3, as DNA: TGTGCCAGCAACGGGGGGACCGGCGGGGGAGTAATATTAGGAGACTCCTACGAGCAGTACTTC.

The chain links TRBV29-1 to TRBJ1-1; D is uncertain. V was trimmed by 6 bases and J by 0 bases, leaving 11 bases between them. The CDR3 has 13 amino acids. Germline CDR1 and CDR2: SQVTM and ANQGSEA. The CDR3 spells CSVARVMNTEAFF. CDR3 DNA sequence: TGCAGCGTCGCTAGGGTAATGAACACTGAAGCTTTCTTT.

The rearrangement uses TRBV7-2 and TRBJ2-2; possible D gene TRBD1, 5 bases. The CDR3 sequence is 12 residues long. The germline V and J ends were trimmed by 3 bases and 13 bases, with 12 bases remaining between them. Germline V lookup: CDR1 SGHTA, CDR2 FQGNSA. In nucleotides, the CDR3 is TGTGCCAGCAGCTTCATGTCAGGGCGGCTGTTTTTT. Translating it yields CASSFMSGRLFF.

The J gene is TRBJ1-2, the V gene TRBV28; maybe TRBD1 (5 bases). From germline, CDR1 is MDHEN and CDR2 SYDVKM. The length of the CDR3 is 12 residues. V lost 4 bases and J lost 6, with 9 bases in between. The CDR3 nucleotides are TGTGCCAGCAGTTGGGGCGTCGATGGCTACACCTTC. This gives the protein CASSWGVDGYTF.

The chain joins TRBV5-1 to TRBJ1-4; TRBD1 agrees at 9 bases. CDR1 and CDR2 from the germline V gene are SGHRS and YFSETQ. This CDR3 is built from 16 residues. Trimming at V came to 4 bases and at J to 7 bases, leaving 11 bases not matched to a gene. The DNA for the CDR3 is TGCGCCAGCAGCCCCGGGACAGGGCCCGAGGGTGAAAAACTGTTTTTT. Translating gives CASSPGTGPEGEKLFF.

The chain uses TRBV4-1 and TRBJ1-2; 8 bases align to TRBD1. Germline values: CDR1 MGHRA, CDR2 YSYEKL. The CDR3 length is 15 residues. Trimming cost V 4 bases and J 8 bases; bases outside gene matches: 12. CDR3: CASSLPMDRVDGYTF. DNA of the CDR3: TGCGCCAGCAGCCTCCCGATGGACAGGGTTGACGGCTACACCTTC.

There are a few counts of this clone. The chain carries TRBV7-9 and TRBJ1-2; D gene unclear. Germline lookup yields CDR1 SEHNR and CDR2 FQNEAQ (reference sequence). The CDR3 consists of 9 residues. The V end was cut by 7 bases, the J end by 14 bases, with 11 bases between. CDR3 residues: CASTPDKTF. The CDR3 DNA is TGTGCCAGCACCCCGGATAAGACCTTC. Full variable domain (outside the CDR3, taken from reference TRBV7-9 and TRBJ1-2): DTGVSQNPRHKITKRGQNVTFRCDPISEHNRLYWYRQTLGQGPEFLTYFQNEAQLEKSRLLSDRFSAERPKGSFSTLEIQRTEQGDSAMYLCASTPDKTFGSGTRLTVV.

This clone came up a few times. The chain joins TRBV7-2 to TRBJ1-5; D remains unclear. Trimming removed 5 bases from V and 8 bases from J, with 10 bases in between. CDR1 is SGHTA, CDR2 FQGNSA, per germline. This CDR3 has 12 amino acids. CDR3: CASSLYWEPQHF. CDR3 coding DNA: TGTGCCAGCAGCCTCTACTGGGAGCCCCAGCATTTT.

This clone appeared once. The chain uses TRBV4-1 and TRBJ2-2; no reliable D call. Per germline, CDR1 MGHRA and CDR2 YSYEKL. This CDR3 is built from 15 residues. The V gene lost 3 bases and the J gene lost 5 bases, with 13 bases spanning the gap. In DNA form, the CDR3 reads TGCGCCAGCAGCCACGGTCGGTCCGGGACCGGGGAGCTGTTTTTT. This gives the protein CASSHGRSGTGELFF.

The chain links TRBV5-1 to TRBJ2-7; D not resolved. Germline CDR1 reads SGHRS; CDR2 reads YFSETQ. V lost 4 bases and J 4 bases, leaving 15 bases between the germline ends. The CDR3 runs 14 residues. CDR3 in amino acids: CASSLTLDWYEQYF. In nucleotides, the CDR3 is TGCGCCAGCAGCCTCACTCTTGATTGGTACGAGCAGTACTTC.

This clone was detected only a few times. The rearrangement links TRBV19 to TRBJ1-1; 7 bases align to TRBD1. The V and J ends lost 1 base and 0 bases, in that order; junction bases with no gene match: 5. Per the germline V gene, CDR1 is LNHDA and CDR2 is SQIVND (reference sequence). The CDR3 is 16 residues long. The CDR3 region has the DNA TGTGCCAGTAGTATAGCGAGTGGACAGGTGAACACTGAAGCTTTCTTT. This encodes CASSIASGQVNTEAFF.

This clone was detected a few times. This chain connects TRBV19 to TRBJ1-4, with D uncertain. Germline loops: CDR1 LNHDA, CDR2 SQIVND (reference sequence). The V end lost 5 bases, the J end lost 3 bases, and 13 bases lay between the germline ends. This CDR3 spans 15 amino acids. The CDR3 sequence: CASSGFGNSNEKLFF. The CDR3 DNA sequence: TGTGCCAGTAGTGGGTTCGGAAACTCTAATGAAAAACTGTTTTTT.

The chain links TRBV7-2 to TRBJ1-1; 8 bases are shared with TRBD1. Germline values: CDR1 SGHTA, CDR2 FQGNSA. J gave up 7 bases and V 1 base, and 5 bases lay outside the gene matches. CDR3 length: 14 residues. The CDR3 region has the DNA TGTGCCAGCAGCTTAGTCGGGACAGGCATTGAAGCTTTCTTT. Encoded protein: CASSLVGTGIEAFF.

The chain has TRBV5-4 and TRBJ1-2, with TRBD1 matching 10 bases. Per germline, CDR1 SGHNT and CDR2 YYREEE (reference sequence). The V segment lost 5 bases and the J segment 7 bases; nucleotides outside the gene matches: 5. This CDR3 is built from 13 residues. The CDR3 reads CASSPGQGTGYTF. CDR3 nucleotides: TGTGCCAGCAGTCCGGGACAGGGGACTGGCTACACCTTC.

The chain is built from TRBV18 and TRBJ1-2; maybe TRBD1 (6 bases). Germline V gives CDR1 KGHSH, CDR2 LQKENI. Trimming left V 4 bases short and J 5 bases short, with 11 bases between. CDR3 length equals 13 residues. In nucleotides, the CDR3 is TGTGCCAGCTCACAACCAGGGGTTTATGGCTACACCTTC. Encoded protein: CASSQPGVYGYTF.

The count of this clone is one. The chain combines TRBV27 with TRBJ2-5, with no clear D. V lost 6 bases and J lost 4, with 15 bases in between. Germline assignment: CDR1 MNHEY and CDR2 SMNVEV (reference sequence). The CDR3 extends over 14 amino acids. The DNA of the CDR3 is TGTGCCAGCAGAAGCCATATCGGCGTAGAGACCCAGTACTTC. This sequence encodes CASRSHIGVETQYF.

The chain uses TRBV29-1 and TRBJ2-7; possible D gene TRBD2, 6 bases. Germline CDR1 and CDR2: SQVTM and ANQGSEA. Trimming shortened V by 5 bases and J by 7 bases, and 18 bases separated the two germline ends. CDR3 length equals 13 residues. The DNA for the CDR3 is TGCAGCGTTCGGAGGGGCGCCCTTGAGGAGCAGTACTTC. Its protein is CSVRRGALEEQYF.